These 8 T cell receptor beta chains were all obtained from the same sample, sequenced in a study of blood T cell repertoires in COVID-19. Only in-frame clones appear in the TCRdb table, and some are missing; sequencing was by immunoSEQ multiplex PCR. The repertoire holds about 200,000 clones, approximately 90% seen once, with roughly 19% in the top ten. The sequenced sample was peripheral blood. These TCRs come from a man in his forties or fifties with COVID-19, enrolled during active disease.

The chain uses TRBV5-1 and TRBJ2-5, with TRBD2 identical over 7 bases. The CDR3 sequence is 15 residues long. The J segment lost 5 bases and the V segment lost 0 bases, leaving 7 bases of the junction unmatched. Germline lookup yields CDR1 SGHRS and CDR2 YFSETQ. The CDR3 DNA follows: TGCGCCAGCAGCTTGGTGGGGCGGGGGACTGAGACCCAGTACTTC. Its protein product is CASSLVGRGTETQYF.

The J gene is TRBJ1-2, the V gene TRBV9, with 7 bases fitting TRBD1. J lost 8 bases, V lost 4 bases, and 8 bases had no gene match. The CDR3 is made up of 13 amino acids. Germline values: CDR1 SGDLS, CDR2 YYNGEE. The chain's CDR3 is CASSMGQPWGYTF. CDR3 sequence (DNA): TGTGCCAGCAGCATGGGACAGCCTTGGGGCTACACCTTC.

In this sample, this clone turned up many times. This rearrangement joins TRBV3-1 (or the pseudogene TRBV3-2) to TRBJ1-2, with 7 bases that match TRBD1. Germline CDR1 LGHDT, CDR2 YNNKEL (reference sequence). CDR3 length: 16 amino acids. V lost 1 base, J lost 4 bases, and 9 bases stayed unmatched. The DNA for the CDR3 is TGTGCCAGCAGCCAAGCCCTAATACAGGGGACCTATGGCTACACCTTC. Its protein product is CASSQALIQGTYGYTF.

The V gene is TRBV15, the J gene TRBJ1-3, with 8 bases lining up with TRBD1. The V gene end was trimmed by 5 bases and the J gene end by 0 bases; junction bases not matched to a gene: 6. CDR3 length equals 16 residues. Germline V gene sequence: CDR1 LNHNV, CDR2 YYDKDF (reference sequence). The CDR3 sequence is CATSGGQGISGNTIYF. DNA of the CDR3: TGTGCCACCAGCGGAGGACAGGGAATCTCTGGAAACACCATATATTTT.

The V and J genes are TRBV30 and TRBJ1-6; maybe TRBD1 (5 bases). Trimming shortened V by 0 bases and J by 1 base, and 7 bases separated the two germline ends. This CDR3 spans 15 amino acids. Germline loops: CDR1 GTSNPN, CDR2 SVGIG (reference sequence). The CDR3 region is CAWSVGGSYNSPLHF. DNA for the CDR3: TGTGCCTGGAGTGTCGGGGGGTCCTATAATTCACCCCTCCACTTT.

V gene TRBV4-2 combines with J gene TRBJ2-3, with 9 bases fitting TRBD1. Looked up from germline, CDR1 is LGHNA and CDR2 is YNFKEQ. Trimming removed 2 bases from V and 1 base from J; junction bases left unmatched: 1. The CDR3 sequence is 15 residues long. The CDR3 protein is CASSQRTGGTDTQYF. The CDR3 DNA follows: TGTGCCAGCAGCCAACGGACAGGGGGCACAGATACGCAGTATTTT.

This chain joins TRBV2 and TRBJ1-2; D not certain. The CDR3 spans 13 residues. V lost 7 bases and J 4 bases, leaving 13 bases between the germline ends. Germline V gene sequence: CDR1 SNHLY, CDR2 FYNNEI. The CDR3 is CASILEGTYGYTF. The CDR3 DNA follows: TGTGCCAGCATCTTAGAGGGTACCTATGGCTACACCTTC.

The chain uses TRBV12-3 or TRBV12-4 and TRBJ1-2; D unclear. The CDR3 sequence is 12 residues long. With 1 base removed from V and 8 bases from J, the gap between germline ends came to 8 bases. CDR3 bases: TGTGCCAGCAGTTTAGATGGGAGCGGCTACACCTTC. It specifies CASSLDGSGYTF.